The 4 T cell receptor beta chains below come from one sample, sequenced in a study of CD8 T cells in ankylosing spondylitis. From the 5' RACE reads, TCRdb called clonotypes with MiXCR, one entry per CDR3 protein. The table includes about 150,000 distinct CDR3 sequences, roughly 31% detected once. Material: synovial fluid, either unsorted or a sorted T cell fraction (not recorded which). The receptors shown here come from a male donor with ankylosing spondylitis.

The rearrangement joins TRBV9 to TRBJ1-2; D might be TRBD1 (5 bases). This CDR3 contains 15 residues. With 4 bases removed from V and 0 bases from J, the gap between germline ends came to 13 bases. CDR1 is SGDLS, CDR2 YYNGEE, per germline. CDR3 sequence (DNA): TGTGCCAGCAGCCGAGACGGGGGAGCTAACTATGGCTACACCTTC. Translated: CASSRDGGANYGYTF. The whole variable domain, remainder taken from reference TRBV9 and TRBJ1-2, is DSGVTQTPKHLITATGQRVTLRCSPRSGDLSVYWYQQSLDQGLQFLIQYYNGEERAKGNILERFSAQQFPDLHSELNLSSLELGDSALYFCASSRDGGANYGYTFGSGTRLTVV.

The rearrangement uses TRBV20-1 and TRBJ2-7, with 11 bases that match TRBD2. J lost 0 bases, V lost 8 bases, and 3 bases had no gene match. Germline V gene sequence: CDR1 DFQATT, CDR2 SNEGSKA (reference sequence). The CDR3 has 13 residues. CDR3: CSSGLAASYEQYF. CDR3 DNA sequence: TGCAGTTCGGGACTAGCGGCCTCCTACGAGCAGTACTTC.

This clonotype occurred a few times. The CDR3 region is CASSPGQASTYEQYF. The CDR3 DNA is TGTGCCAGCTCACCGGGCCAGGCCTCCACCTACGAGCAGTACTTC. The chain has TRBV18 and TRBJ2-7, with D unresolved. This CDR3 comprises 15 residues. CDR1 is KGHSH, CDR2 LQKENI, per germline. Trimming shortened V by 3 bases and J by 2 bases, and 14 bases separated the two germline ends.

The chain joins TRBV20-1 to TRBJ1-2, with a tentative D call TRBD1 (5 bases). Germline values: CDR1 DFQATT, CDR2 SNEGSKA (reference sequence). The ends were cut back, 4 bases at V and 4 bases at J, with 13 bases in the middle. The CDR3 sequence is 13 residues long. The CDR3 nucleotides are TGCAGTGCTAACCCCTCGGGGGTCTATGGCTACACCTTC. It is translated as CSANPSGVYGYTF.